These 16 T cell receptor beta chains came from one sample sequenced in a study of T cell responses to AZD1222 COVID-19 vaccine. Assay: immunoSEQ multiplex PCR; the TCRdb copy retains only in-frame clones and omits some. The table includes approximately 180,000 clones, more than 80% detected once. This specimen consisted of peripheral blood, obtained 28 days after the second dose of the MenACWY control vaccine. These receptors were collected from an adult who received the MenACWY meningococcal vaccine as a control.

The V and J genes are TRBV9 and TRBJ2-2, with TRBD2 identical over 7 bases. The germline CDR1 and CDR2 sequences are SGDLS and YYNGEE. This CDR3 comprises 16 residues. After removal of 0 bases from V and 3 bases from J, the junction contained 5 bases not matched to a gene. CDR3 bases: TGTGCCAGCAGCGTAGCTGGGGAGGGCTACACCGGGGAGCTGTTTTTT. Amino acids: CASSVAGEGYTGELFF.

V and J are TRBV3-1 (or the pseudogene TRBV3-2) and TRBJ2-2, with TRBD2 matching over 9 bases. There are 16 residues in the CDR3. The germline gives CDR1 LGHDT, CDR2 YNNKEL (reference sequence). V lost 1 base and J lost 5; bases outside the gene matches: 5. CDR3: CASSQGSGRITGELFF. CDR3 nucleotide sequence: TGTGCCAGCAGCCAAGGAAGCGGGAGGATAACCGGGGAGCTGTTTTTT.

The count of this clone is one. V gene TRBV6-6 combines with J gene TRBJ1-5; D not resolved. The CDR3 contains 14 residues. Germline values: CDR1 MNHNY, CDR2 SVGAGI (reference sequence). V lost 6 bases and J lost 2, with 11 bases in between. CDR3 nucleotide sequence: TGTGCCAGCAGCGACCCCGGTGGCAATCAGCCCCAGCATTTT. It translates to CASSDPGGNQPQHF.

This chain links TRBV18 with TRBJ1-1, with no clear D. Trimming shortened V by 6 bases and J by 2 bases, and 16 bases separated the two germline ends. Germline lookup yields CDR1 KGHSH and CDR2 LQKENI. CDR3 length: 15 residues. CDR3 protein: CASSFIEPGNTEAFF. The CDR3 DNA follows: TGTGCCAGCTCCTTCATTGAACCTGGCAACACTGAAGCTTTCTTT.

CDR3 in DNA: TGTGCCATCAGTGAGTCGGGAGGTCGCTCACCCCTCCACTTT. It yields the protein CAISESGGRSPLHF. The chain is built from TRBV10-3 and TRBJ1-6; D remains unclear. The germline CDR1 and CDR2 sequences are ENHRY and SYGVKD. The V end lost 0 bases, the J end lost 10 bases, and 10 bases lay between the germline ends. This CDR3 has 14 residues.

Only one count was recorded for this clone. The chain employs TRBV19 and TRBJ1-2; D not certain. This CDR3 comprises 14 residues. V dropped 5 bases and J dropped 8 bases, with 18 bases sitting between them. Germline lookup yields CDR1 LNHDA and CDR2 SQIVND (reference sequence). CDR3 DNA sequence: TGTGCCAGTAGTCCAGAGGGAGCCGGTCGCGGCTACACCTTC. Translating it yields CASSPEGAGRGYTF. Filled out from reference TRBV19 and TRBJ1-2, the complete variable domain reads DGGITQSPKYLFRKEGQNVTLSCEQNLNHDAMYWYRQDPGQGLRLIYYSQIVNDFQKGDIAEGYSVSREKKESFPLTVTSAQKNPTAFYLCASSPEGAGRGYTFGSGTRLTVV.

This rearrangement joins TRBV12-5 to TRBJ1-4, with D tentatively TRBD1 (5 bases). Germline V gives CDR1 LGHNT, CDR2 FRNRAP. The length of the CDR3 is 14 residues. Trimming pared 5 bases from V and 5 bases from J, leaving 12 bases between. CDR3 residues: CASGLTVPNEKLFF. The CDR3 DNA sequence: TGTGCTAGTGGTCTGACAGTGCCCAATGAAAAACTGTTTTTT.

The J gene is TRBJ2-2, the V gene TRBV5-1; D might be TRBD2 (5 bases). Per the germline V gene, CDR1 is SGHRS and CDR2 is YFSETQ. The CDR3 has 12 residues. V lost 2 bases and J 11 bases, leaving 10 bases between the germline ends. CDR3 residues: CASSLEREELFF. CDR3 coding DNA: TGCGCCAGCAGCTTAGAGAGGGAAGAGCTGTTTTTT.

This rearrangement joins TRBV5-1 to TRBJ1-1; D gene uncertain. Germline V gene sequence: CDR1 SGHRS, CDR2 YFSETQ. V lost 0 bases and J lost 6, with 9 bases in between. The CDR3 loop spans 13 amino acids. The CDR3 coding sequence is TGCGCCAGCAGCTTGGGGTTCGAGGCTGAAGCTTTCTTT. Protein: CASSLGFEAEAFF.

The chain has TRBV19 and TRBJ2-1; D is perhaps TRBD1 (5 bases). The CDR3 contains 14 residues. Trimming cost V 3 bases and J 3 bases, with 9 bases left between them. Germline V gene data show CDR1 as LNHDA and CDR2 as SQIVND (reference sequence). CDR3 residues: CASSMGLLYNEQFF. The CDR3 nucleotides read TGTGCCAGTAGTATGGGGCTCCTCTACAATGAGCAGTTCTTC.

V gene TRBV27 combines with J gene TRBJ1-6, with 9 bases identical to TRBD1. The CDR3 spans 19 residues. J lost 7 bases, V lost 4 bases, and 17 bases had no gene match. Germline values: CDR1 MNHEY, CDR2 SMNVEV (reference sequence). The DNA for the CDR3 is TGTGCCAGCAGTTCAAAAGTCCCGGGACAGGGAATCAAAAATTCACCCCTCCACTTT. This sequence encodes CASSSKVPGQGIKNSPLHF.

The CDR3 loop reads CASTNRGRSYEQYF. CDR3 in DNA: TGTGCCAGTACCAACCGGGGCAGGTCCTACGAGCAGTACTTC. This rearrangement joins TRBV19 to TRBJ2-7; D could derive from TRBD1 or TRBD2 (5 bases each). The CDR3 is 14 amino acids. Germline loops: CDR1 LNHDA, CDR2 SQIVND (reference sequence). V lost 7 bases to trimming and J lost 1 base, with 14 bases between them.

V usage is TRBV27 and J usage is TRBJ2-7; D call uncertain. Looked up from germline, CDR1 is MNHEY and CDR2 is SMNVEV (reference sequence). The V gene lost 4 bases and the J gene lost 2 bases, with 9 bases spanning the gap. This CDR3 region has 13 residues. The DNA for the CDR3 is TGTGCCAGCAGTTCTGGCTCCGCCTACGAGCAGTACTTC. It yields the protein CASSSGSAYEQYF.

This chain connects TRBV18 to TRBJ2-3; D is undetermined. CDR1 KGHSH and CDR2 LQKENI come from the germline V gene. The V end lost 1 base, the J end lost 0 bases, and 11 bases lay between the germline ends. The CDR3 length is 16 residues. The CDR3 region has the DNA TGTGCCAGCTCACCACTCCCGGCGGCTAGCACAGATACGCAGTATTTT. Translated, it gives CASSPLPAASTDTQYF.

To note about this clone: Within the sample, other DNA sequences also encode this same CDR3. This chain connects TRBV5-1 to TRBJ1-2, with D possibly being TRBD1 (6 bases). The CDR3 runs 15 residues. Trimming stripped 4 bases from V and 3 bases from J, with 16 bases between. Per the germline V gene, CDR1 is SGHRS and CDR2 is YFSETQ. CDR3 region: CASSPLQGADYGYTF. In DNA, the CDR3 is TGCGCCAGCAGCCCCCTACAGGGAGCGGACTATGGCTACACCTTC.

The chain couples TRBV29-1 to TRBJ2-1, with 9 bases fitting TRBD2. The CDR3 sequence is 13 residues long. CDR1 SQVTM and CDR2 ANQGSEA come from the germline V gene. With 8 bases clipped from V and 5 bases from J, the junction kept 7 bases outside the gene matches. The CDR3 DNA reads as TGCAGCTCCAGTAGCGGGGGAAACAATGAGCAGTTCTTC. Its translation is CSSSSGGNNEQFF.